The 22 T cell receptor beta chains presented below share a single source sample, sequenced in a study of cytomegalovirus exposure and HLA in healthy donors. Primers included in the PCR were 60 Vbeta and 13 Jbeta primers. Measured with immunoSEQ multiplex PCR; TCRdb has only the in-frame clones, and not every one. Altogether approximately 150,000 clones are present, approximately 70% being singletons, with the ten largest covering roughly 5.2%. Material for sequencing was PBMCs. The receptors here all came from a woman aged 18-35 years in good health and CMV-seropositive.

CDR3 protein: CASSERGAVYNEQFF. The CDR3 region has the DNA TGTGCCAGCAGTGAGCGGGGGGCCGTATACAATGAGCAGTTCTTC. The gene calls are TRBV2 and TRBJ2-1, with TRBD2 matching 8 bases. This CDR3 contains 15 residues. V was clipped by 3 bases and J by 4 bases; unmatched bases: 5. Germline CDR1 is SNHLY and CDR2 is FYNNEI.

This chain joins TRBV6-5 and TRBJ2-7, with D perhaps TRBD2 (6 bases). Deletions cut 4 bases from V and 2 bases from J, with 15 bases between. Looked up from germline, CDR1 is MNHEY and CDR2 is SVGAGI. The CDR3 is 15 residues long. The chain's CDR3 is CASSSPGDSAYEQYF. CDR3 nucleotides: TGTGCCAGCAGTTCTCCGGGAGATTCGGCCTACGAGCAGTACTTC.

The chain employs TRBV29-1 and TRBJ2-7; D is perhaps TRBD2 (6 bases). This CDR3 has 12 amino acids. Trimming pared 5 bases from V and 1 base from J, leaving 9 bases between. From germline, CDR1 is SQVTM and CDR2 ANQGSEA. CDR3 nucleotides: TGCAGCGTTCTTGGGGGGTCCTACGAGCAGTACTTC. This sequence encodes CSVLGGSYEQYF.

V and J are TRBV12-5 and TRBJ2-3, with TRBD2 matching over 7 bases. The CDR3 runs to 14 residues. The trim removed 1 base at V and 4 bases at J, leaving 2 bases unmatched. The germline CDR1 and CDR2 sequences are LGHNT and FRNRAP. The DNA for the CDR3 is TGTGCTAGTGGTTTGGGACTAGCTGCAGATACGCAGTATTTT. As protein: CASGLGLAADTQYF.

The chain has TRBV7-2 and TRBJ2-3; D is ambiguous. Deletions cut 7 bases from V and 7 bases from J, with 9 bases between. CDR3 length equals 11 residues. Germline CDR1 and CDR2: SGHTA and FQGNSA. CDR3 DNA: TGTGCCAGCACCTCAGATTATACGCAGTATTTT. Its translation is CASTSDYTQYF.

This chain connects TRBV30 to TRBJ2-3, with 11 positions matching TRBD2. The CDR3 extends over 14 amino acids. Germline CDR1 and CDR2: GTSNPN and SVGIG (reference sequence). The ends lost 3 bases at V and 6 bases at J; junction bases unmatched: 5. The CDR3 coding sequence is TGTGCCTGGAGGTTAGCGGGGGGGGGTGATACGCAGTATTTT. This encodes CAWRLAGGGDTQYF.

The chain employs TRBV11-3 and TRBJ2-3; TRBD2 might be the D (5 bases). Per germline, CDR1 SGHNT and CDR2 YENEEA. This CDR3 is built from 14 residues. V lost 2 bases, J lost 5 bases, and 11 bases lay in between. The CDR3 spells CASSLREEGDTQYF. DNA for the CDR3: TGTGCCAGCAGCTTACGGGAAGAGGGAGATACGCAGTATTTT.

V gene TRBV7-9 combines with J gene TRBJ2-7, with 7 positions matching TRBD2. Germline V lookup: CDR1 SEHNR, CDR2 FQNEAQ (reference sequence). This CDR3 has 16 residues. Germline trimming cut 4 bases from V and 0 bases from J; bases unmatched to any gene: 9. CDR3 in amino acids: CASSSPTSPYSYEQYF. DNA of the CDR3: TGTGCCAGCAGCTCCCCGACTAGCCCCTACTCCTACGAGCAGTACTTC.

V usage is TRBV7-2 and J usage is TRBJ1-2, with 7 bases identical to TRBD1. The germline V gene has CDR1 SGHTA and CDR2 FQGNSA. The V and J ends lost 1 base and 8 bases, in that order; junction bases with no gene match: 7. The CDR3 contains 14 residues. Here the CDR3 reads CASSLVDRAGGYTF. DNA for the CDR3: TGTGCCAGCAGCTTAGTCGACAGGGCGGGAGGCTACACCTTC.

The chain uses TRBV30 and TRBJ1-2; TRBD1 is a possible D gene (5 bases). Trimming stripped 2 bases from V and 4 bases from J, with 14 bases between. From germline, CDR1 is GTSNPN and CDR2 SVGIG (reference sequence). CDR3 length equals 14 residues. CDR3 loop: CAWSPGILGYGYTF. The DNA for the CDR3 is TGTGCCTGGAGTCCAGGGATCCTTGGCTATGGCTACACCTTC.

The J gene is TRBJ2-7, the V gene TRBV6-5; the D is unclear. Germline lookup yields CDR1 MNHEY and CDR2 SVGAGI. The CDR3 extends over 14 amino acids. The ends were cut back, 5 bases at V and 2 bases at J, with 13 bases in the middle. In DNA form, the CDR3 reads TGTGCCAGCAGTCCCTCCCACCCGGCCTACGAGCAGTACTTC. Translated, it gives CASSPSHPAYEQYF.

The V gene is TRBV6-5, the J gene TRBJ2-2; tentatively, D is TRBD2 (6 bases). Deletions cut 7 bases from V and 7 bases from J, with 16 bases between. Germline V gene sequence: CDR1 MNHEY, CDR2 SVGAGI. This CDR3 is 14 amino acids long. The CDR3 nucleotides are TGTGCCAGCAACCCGGGGGTAGGAGACGGGGAGCTGTTTTTT. Encoded protein: CASNPGVGDGELFF.

The CDR3 DNA sequence: TGTGCCCGTTCGAACCAGGACTCTGGAAACACCATATATTTT. Protein product: CARSNQDSGNTIYF. V is TRBV30 and J is TRBJ1-3; D is ambiguous. Germline CDR1 reads GTSNPN; CDR2 reads SVGIG (reference sequence). The CDR3 totals 14 residues. V lost 8 bases and J 0 bases, leaving 14 bases between the germline ends.

The chain has TRBV6-5 and TRBJ2-5, with 8 bases identical to TRBD2. The V gene end was trimmed by 2 bases and the J gene end by 5 bases; junction bases not matched to a gene: 7. The CDR3 runs to 15 residues. The germline gives CDR1 MNHEY, CDR2 SVGAGI. This CDR3 reads CASSYTGGGWETQYF. The CDR3 DNA reads as TGTGCCAGCAGTTACACGGGAGGGGGTTGGGAGACCCAGTACTTC.

V gene TRBV7-3 combines with J gene TRBJ2-3; weak D call: TRBD2 (6 bases). Trimming shortened V by 4 bases and J by 3 bases, and 17 bases separated the two germline ends. Germline V gives CDR1 SGHTA, CDR2 FQGTGA. The CDR3 runs to 16 residues. CDR3 residues: CASSSLGGIETDTQYF. The CDR3 coding sequence is TGTGCCAGCAGCTCCTTGGGGGGTATTGAGACAGATACGCAGTATTTT.

V usage is TRBV9 and J usage is TRBJ2-5; D is possibly TRBD2 (7 bases). Trimming removed 2 bases at V and 4 bases at J, with 12 bases between. CDR1 SGDLS and CDR2 YYNGEE come from the germline V gene. CDR3 length: 14 amino acids. The CDR3 spells CASSVGGPRETQYF. The DNA for the CDR3 is TGTGCCAGCAGCGTGGGGGGGCCGCGAGAGACCCAGTACTTC.

The chain recombines TRBV15 with TRBJ1-5; D remains unclear. The V and J ends lost 5 bases and 1 base respectively, with 18 bases between them. The germline gives CDR1 LNHNV, CDR2 YYDKDF (reference sequence). The CDR3 has 17 amino acids. The CDR3 DNA reads TGTGCCACCAGCCCCCACCCCCGAGGGCGAAGCAATCAGCCCCAGCATTTT. Its translation is CATSPHPRGRSNQPQHF. Full variable domain (rest looked up from reference TRBV15 and TRBJ1-5): DAMVIQNPRYQVTQFGKPVTLSCSQTLNHNVMYWYQQKSSQAPKLLFHYYDKDFNNEADTPDNFQSRRPNTSFCFLDIRSPGLGDTAMYLCATSPHPRGRSNQPQHFGDGTRLSIL.

The chain employs TRBV11-2 and TRBJ2-5; 9 bases map to TRBD1. The CDR3 spans 16 residues. The ends lost 8 bases at V and 1 base at J; junction bases unmatched: 11. CDR1 and CDR2 from the germline V gene are SGHAT and FQNNGV. CDR3: CASGKGQGHPQETQYF. In DNA form, the CDR3 reads TGTGCCAGCGGCAAAGGACAGGGGCACCCCCAAGAGACCCAGTACTTC.

V usage is TRBV19 and J usage is TRBJ1-3; D perhaps matches TRBD1 (5 bases). CDR1 LNHDA and CDR2 SQIVND come from the germline V gene (reference sequence). With 8 bases removed from V and 2 bases from J, the gap between germline ends came to 13 bases. There are 14 residues in the CDR3. For the CDR3, the DNA is TGTGCCAGTTGCAGGGTAGAACCTGGAAACACCATATATTTT. It specifies CASCRVEPGNTIYF.

The chain joins TRBV29-1 to TRBJ1-4, with a tentative D call TRBD1 (5 bases). Trimming removed 5 bases from V and 8 bases from J, with 12 bases in between. CDR1 and CDR2 from the germline V gene are SQVTM and ANQGSEA. This CDR3 comprises 12 residues. Here the CDR3 DNA reads TGCAGCGTTTCGGGGGTGGACGAAAAACTGTTTTTT. As protein: CSVSGVDEKLFF.

A single count supports this clone. This chain connects TRBV5-6 to TRBJ1-1, with a tentative D call TRBD1 (5 bases). V was cut by 4 bases and J by 4 bases, with 11 bases left in between. Germline loops: CDR1 SGHDT, CDR2 YYEEEE. The CDR3 spans 13 residues. For the CDR3, the DNA is TGTGCCAGCAGCCCGGGGGGGGGCACTGAAGCTTTCTTT. Protein: CASSPGGGTEAFF.

The chain uses TRBV18 and TRBJ1-5; TRBD1 might be the D (5 bases). Germline CDR1 reads KGHSH; CDR2 reads LQKENI. The CDR3 consists of 17 residues. V was pared by 3 bases and J by 7 bases, with 22 bases between. This CDR3 reads CASSPTSLGTGRQPQHF. DNA for the CDR3: TGTGCCAGCTCACCGACCTCCCTTGGGACCGGGAGGCAGCCCCAGCATTTT.